This T cell receptor (beta chain) was sequenced for a study of cytomegalovirus exposure and HLA in healthy donors. PCR employed 60 Vbeta and 13 Jbeta primers. The protocol was immunoSEQ multiplex PCR, while the TCRdb copy is restricted to in-frame clones and leaves out a portion. The repertoire includes 150,000 to 200,000 clones, about 80% of them detected once, and more than 3.5% sits in the top ten. The J segment lost 3 bases and the V segment lost 0 bases, leaving 1 base of the junction unmatched. Germline V gene lookup returns CDR1 SGDLS and CDR2 YYNGEE. The CDR3 runs 14 residues. This clone was counted a few times. The same CDR3 can be traced to other DNA sequences in this sample.

This clonotype originated in a woman aged 60-75 years in good health and CMV-seropositive. Sequencing used PBMCs. This chain joins TRBV9 and TRBJ2-7, with 9 bases that match TRBD1. The CDR3 DNA is TGTGCCAGCAGCGTAGGGGGACAGGGCTACGAGCAGTACTTC. Translated, it gives CASSVGGQGYEQYF.